These T cell receptor beta chains were read from a single sample in a study of early T cells in non-severe SARS-CoV-2 infection. Via MiXCR, TCRdb re-called the 5' RACE reads, giving one row per CDR3 protein. Of under 80,000 distinct CDR3 sequences listed, 10% to 15% are singletons. Sequenced: whole blood. These TCRs come from an adult who was a healthcare worker with PCR-confirmed SARS-CoV-2 infection or an uninfected control (not recorded which). The CDR3 runs from the conserved cysteine through the conserved F or W. A D gene is named only where the DNA matches it firmly. Only part of the rows carry a size: once, few, many, or a class if the clone is expanded.

14	TRBV20-1	few	NA	TRBJ2-7	CSAEDRLRSYEQYF	TGCAGTGCTGAGGACCGCCTTAGAAGTTACGAGCAGTACTTC
14	TRBV29-1	many	TRBD2	TRBJ2-1	CSVGTSGSYNEQFF	TGCAGCGTTGGGACTAGCGGGTCATACAATGAGCAGTTCTTC
19	TRBV10-1	many	TRBD1	TRBJ2-3	CASSETNMKTGGGTDTQYF	TGCGCCAGCAGTGAGACAAACATGAAGACAGGGGGAGGCACAGATACGCAGTATTTT
15	TRBV18	NA	NA	TRBJ2-5	CASSPLRAEQETQYF	TGTGCCAGCTCACCACTCAGGGCCGAACAAGAGACCCAGTACTTC
14	TRBV29-1	NA	TRBD2	TRBJ2-1	CSVRAGAPYNEQFF	TGCAGCGTAAGAGCGGGGGCCCCCTACAATGAGCAGTTCTTC
15	TRBV7-8	few	TRBD2	TRBJ2-3	CASSGAGGGRDTQYF	TGTGCCAGCAGCGGAGCGGGCGGGGGGAGAGATACGCAGTATTTT
18	TRBV12-3/TRBV12-4	few	TRBD2	TRBJ2-2	CASSLALAGGMNTGELFF	TGTGCCAGCAGTTTAGCGTTAGCGGGGGGGATGAACACCGGGGAGCTGTTTTTT
14	TRBV20-1	many	NA	TRBJ2-3	CSARDRRLTDTQYF	TGCAGTGCTAGAGATCGACGCCTGACAGATACGCAGTATTTT
14	TRBV7-2	many	NA	TRBJ2-5	CASSLVPVWETQYF	TGTGCCAGCAGCTTAGTCCCAGTGTGGGAGACCCAGTACTTC
17	TRBV5-6	many	TRBD1	TRBJ1-5	CASSTGTGGDGNQPQHF	TGTGCCAGCAGCACCGGGACAGGGGGCGACGGTAATCAGCCCCAGCATTTT
17	TRBV14	many	NA	TRBJ2-1	CASSLNIGQHSYNEQFF	TGTGCCAGCAGCCTAAATATCGGACAGCACTCCTACAATGAGCAGTTCTTC
16	TRBV7-2	many	TRBD2	TRBJ2-3	CASSYGLAGGGYTQYF	TGTGCCAGCAGCTATGGACTAGCGGGGGGCGGTTATACGCAGTATTTT
13	TRBV7-9	many	NA	TRBJ2-7	CASSLGGTYEQYF	TGTGCCAGCAGCTTGGGGGGAACCTACGAGCAGTACTTC